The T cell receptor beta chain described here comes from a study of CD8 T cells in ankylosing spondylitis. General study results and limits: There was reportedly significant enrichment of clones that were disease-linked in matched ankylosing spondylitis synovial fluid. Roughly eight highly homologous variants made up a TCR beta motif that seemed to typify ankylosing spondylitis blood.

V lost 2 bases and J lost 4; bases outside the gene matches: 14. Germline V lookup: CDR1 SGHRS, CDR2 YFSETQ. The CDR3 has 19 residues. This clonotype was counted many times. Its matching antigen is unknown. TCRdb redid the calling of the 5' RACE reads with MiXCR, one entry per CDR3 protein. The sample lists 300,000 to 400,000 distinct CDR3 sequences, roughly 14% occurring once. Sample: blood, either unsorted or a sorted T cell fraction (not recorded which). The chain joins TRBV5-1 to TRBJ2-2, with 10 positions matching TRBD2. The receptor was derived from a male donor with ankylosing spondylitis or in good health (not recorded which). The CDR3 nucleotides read TGCGCCAGCAGCTTTGGGGCCCTTCTAGCGGGAGCCAGCACCGGGGAGCTGTTTTTT. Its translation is CASSFGALLAGASTGELFF.